The present T cell receptor beta chain was sequenced within a study of cytomegalovirus exposure and HLA in healthy donors. Study-level results: A later analysis reportedly found that, within productive TCRs, an Asian-associated ancestry cluster had fewer N-insertions than the mean observed across the approximately 700 donors.

Details on this clone: Its specificity is not known.

This CDR3 has 11 amino acids. The germline gives CDR1 DFQATT, CDR2 SNEGSKA (reference sequence). The V end lost 2 bases, the J end lost 6 bases, and 6 bases lay between the germline ends. The PCR employed 60 Vbeta primers together with 13 Jbeta primers. The data were produced by immunoSEQ multiplex PCR, yet TCRdb's version contains in-frame clones alone and is incomplete. The table has about 77,000 clones, roughly 75% seen once. This TCR derives from a woman aged 40 to 50 in good health and CMV-seronegative. What was sequenced was PBMCs. The genes are TRBV20-1 and TRBJ2-3, with no clear D. The CDR3: CSARRVDTQYF. DNA for the CDR3: TGCAGTGCTAGACGGGTCGATACGCAGTATTTT.